Each of the 28 T cell receptor beta chains below was sequenced from the same sample in a study of blood T cell repertoires in COVID-19. Assay used: immunoSEQ multiplex PCR; TCRdb lists only in-frame clones, some missing. The sample records 7,500 to 10,000 clones, around three quarters being singletons. Sequencing used peripheral blood. The receptors here all came from a human donor in a cohort sampled during active COVID-19.

V is TRBV5-6 and J is TRBJ2-7, with a possible D match to TRBD2 (5 bases). Germline values: CDR1 SGHDT, CDR2 YYEEEE. The CDR3 extends over 16 amino acids. V was trimmed by 0 bases and J by 0 bases, leaving 13 bases between them. CDR3 region: CASSLVPTTPSYEQYF. CDR3 coding DNA: TGTGCCAGCAGCTTGGTTCCGACTACCCCCTCCTACGAGCAGTACTTC.

The chain uses TRBV30 and TRBJ1-1; 10 bases align to TRBD1. The trim removed 5 bases at V and 9 bases at J, leaving 3 bases unmatched. Germline values: CDR1 GTSNPN, CDR2 SVGIG (reference sequence). This CDR3 contains 11 residues. The CDR3 protein is CAWADRGKAFF. The CDR3 nucleotides read TGTGCCTGGGCGGACAGGGGGAAAGCTTTCTTT.

The J gene is TRBJ2-7, the V gene TRBV5-1; TRBD1 aligns across 9 bases. In germline, CDR1 is SGHRS, CDR2 YFSETQ. This CDR3 is built from 14 residues. V was pared by 3 bases and J by 5 bases, with 6 bases of the junction left unmatched. The chain's CDR3 is CASSYGGTGNEQYF. CDR3 nucleotides: TGCGCCAGCAGCTATGGCGGGACAGGGAACGAGCAGTACTTC.

The V gene is TRBV4-3, the J gene TRBJ2-7; TRBD2 is a possible D gene (6 bases). Germline CDR1 reads LGHNA; CDR2 reads YSLEER. This CDR3 spans 15 amino acids. The V end was cut by 0 bases, the J end by 7 bases, with 16 bases between. Here the CDR3 DNA reads TGCGCCAGCAGCCAAGATCAGGCCACCCGGGGGGAGCAGTACTTC. Residues: CASSQDQATRGEQYF.

This clone was seen a few times. The chain carries TRBV27 and TRBJ1-5; TRBD1 aligns across 7 bases. CDR1 and CDR2 (germline): MNHEY, SMNVEV (reference sequence). This CDR3 spans 17 amino acids. Trimming at V came to 3 bases and at J to 3 bases, leaving 11 bases not matched to a gene. In DNA form, the CDR3 reads TGTGCCAGCAGTTTTGGGACCGGGACAGCGTTCAATCAGCCCCAGCATTTT. Protein product: CASSFGTGTAFNQPQHF.

This clone has just one count. V usage is TRBV2 and J usage is TRBJ2-1, with 7 bases that match TRBD1. This CDR3 contains 13 residues. The V segment lost 8 bases and the J segment 6 bases; nucleotides outside the gene matches: 7. Germline assignment: CDR1 SNHLY and CDR2 FYNNEI. The CDR3 sequence is CASEGQRGNEQFF. In DNA form, the CDR3 reads TGTGCCAGCGAGGGACAGAGGGGCAATGAGCAGTTCTTC. Supplemented by reference TRBV2 and TRBJ2-1, the full variable domain reads EPEVTQTPSHQVTQMGQEVILRCVPISNHLYFYWYRQILGQKVEFLVSFYNNEISEKSEIFDDQFSVERPDGSNFTLKIRSTKLEDSAMYFCASEGQRGNEQFFGPGTRLTVL.

V usage is TRBV6-6 and J usage is TRBJ2-6, with TRBD1 identical over 8 bases. Losses at the gene ends were 5 bases for V and 0 bases for J; bases not matched to a gene: 6. This CDR3 has 17 amino acids. Per the germline V gene, CDR1 is MNHNY and CDR2 is SVGAGI (reference sequence). DNA for the CDR3: TGTGCCAGCAGTCCAGGGACAGGTCACTCTGGGGCCAACGTCCTGACTTTC. Translating gives CASSPGTGHSGANVLTF.

V is TRBV19 and J is TRBJ1-2; a possible D gene is TRBD1 (6 bases). The V end lost 7 bases, the J end lost 4 bases, and 13 bases lay between the germline ends. The germline V gene has CDR1 LNHDA and CDR2 SQIVND (reference sequence). CDR3 length: 13 residues. The CDR3 protein is CASKLRGAYGYTF. The CDR3 DNA is TGTGCCAGTAAACTCAGGGGCGCCTATGGCTACACCTTC.

The genes are TRBV28 and TRBJ2-5; 8 bases are shared with TRBD2. Trimming removed 6 bases from V and 0 bases from J; junction bases left unmatched: 6. Germline V gene lookup returns CDR1 MDHEN and CDR2 SYDVKM. This CDR3 contains 15 residues. Here the CDR3 reads CASSLIAGYQETQYF. The CDR3 coding sequence is TGTGCCAGCAGCTTGATAGCGGGGTACCAAGAGACCCAGTACTTC.

The chain joins TRBV6-5 to TRBJ2-5; 10 bases align to TRBD1. The CDR3 covers 15 residues. V shed 2 bases, J shed 5 bases, and the junction held 5 bases outside the gene matches. The V gene's germline CDR1 is MNHEY and CDR2 SVGAGI. Here the CDR3 reads CASSYGTGAFETQYF. In nucleotides, the CDR3 is TGTGCCAGCAGTTACGGGACAGGGGCCTTTGAGACCCAGTACTTC.

V is TRBV5-1 and J is TRBJ2-7; D might be TRBD1 (5 bases). The germline V gene encodes CDR1 SGHRS and CDR2 YFSETQ. This CDR3 contains 14 residues. V was pared by 4 bases and J by 3 bases, with 14 bases between. The CDR3 loop is CASSPGGALYEQYF. In nucleotides, the CDR3 is TGCGCCAGCAGCCCGGGTGGGGCCCTCTACGAGCAGTACTTC.

V and J are TRBV27 and TRBJ2-5, with TRBD2 identical over 13 bases. This CDR3 has 18 residues. Germline CDR1 is MNHEY and CDR2 is SMNVEV (reference sequence). V was clipped by 4 bases and J by 2 bases; unmatched bases: 10. The CDR3 region is CASSSHLTSGGTQETQYF. The CDR3 DNA follows: TGTGCCAGCAGTTCCCACCTGACTAGCGGGGGGACTCAAGAGACCCAGTACTTC.

The V and J genes are TRBV25-1 and TRBJ2-7; D gene ambiguous. The CDR3 is 12 amino acids. CDR1 MGHDK and CDR2 SYGVNS come from the germline V gene. V gave up 5 bases and J gave up 6 bases, with 11 bases separating them. Here the CDR3 DNA reads TGTGCCAGCAGTCCATTTACGGGCGAGCAGTACTTC. This sequence encodes CASSPFTGEQYF.

The table lists this clone with a few counts. The V and J genes are TRBV5-1 and TRBJ1-2; D is perhaps TRBD1 (5 bases). The germline V gene has CDR1 SGHRS and CDR2 YFSETQ. The germline V and J ends were trimmed by 0 bases and 9 bases, with 15 bases remaining between them. The CDR3 length is 14 residues. The CDR3 spells CASSLEGAALSYTF. The DNA for the CDR3 is TGCGCCAGCAGCTTGGAAGGGGCGGCCCTCAGCTACACCTTC.

The CDR3: CASSQGSLYEQYF. DNA of the CDR3: TGTGCCAGCAGCCAGGGCTCCCTATACGAGCAGTACTTC. The rearrangement joins TRBV28 to TRBJ2-7; tentatively, D is TRBD1 (5 bases). Trimming removed 6 bases from V and 4 bases from J, with 13 bases in between. CDR3 length equals 13 residues. The germline V gene has CDR1 MDHEN and CDR2 SYDVKM.

This chain links TRBV7-9 with TRBJ2-7, with 7 bases matching TRBD1. V was clipped by 5 bases and J by 2 bases; unmatched bases: 6. The CDR3 spans 14 residues. The germline gives CDR1 SEHNR, CDR2 FQNEAQ (reference sequence). The CDR3 reads CASSPATGTYEQYF. CDR3 DNA: TGTGCCAGCAGCCCCGCGACAGGGACCTACGAGCAGTACTTC.

This sequence joins TRBV5-1 and TRBJ1-2; 7 bases are shared with TRBD1. The CDR3 totals 15 residues. Germline loops: CDR1 SGHRS, CDR2 YFSETQ. V shed 0 bases, J shed 6 bases, and the junction held 8 bases outside the gene matches. The CDR3 sequence is CASSLEGALGNGYTF. In nucleotides, the CDR3 is TGCGCCAGCAGCTTGGAGGGGGCGCTGGGAAATGGCTACACCTTC.

The chain carries TRBV18 and TRBJ2-3; 7 nucleotides align to TRBD1. CDR1 and CDR2 (germline): KGHSH, LQKENI. V was pared by 3 bases and J by 4 bases, with 19 bases of the junction left unmatched. There are 19 residues in the CDR3. CDR3 sequence (DNA): TGTGCCAGCTCACCGTTCATCATTGGGAACAGGGGATGGGCAGATACGCAGTATTTT. This gives the protein CASSPFIIGNRGWADTQYF.

This chain joins TRBV20-1 and TRBJ2-3; D not certain. The CDR3 length is 15 residues. Trimming shortened V by 3 bases and J by 0 bases, and 13 bases separated the two germline ends. The V gene's germline CDR1 is DFQATT and CDR2 SNEGSKA (reference sequence). The CDR3 loop reads CSASTGGHSTDTQYF. In DNA, the CDR3 is TGCAGTGCTAGTACCGGCGGCCATAGCACAGATACGCAGTATTTT.

The V and J genes are TRBV9 and TRBJ2-1; possible D gene TRBD2, 5 bases. V lost 0 bases and J 0 bases, leaving 10 bases between the germline ends. Germline V CDR1 and CDR2: SGDLS, YYNGEE. The length of the CDR3 is 16 residues. CDR3 nucleotide sequence: TGTGCCAGCAGCGTAGGGGGAGCGAGCTCCTACAATGAGCAGTTCTTC. Translated: CASSVGGASSYNEQFF.

The CDR3 region is CASSQEPGLGADTQYF. In DNA form, the CDR3 reads TGCGCCAGCAGCCAAGAGCCGGGACTCGGAGCAGATACGCAGTATTTT. The chain carries TRBV4-1 and TRBJ2-3; D might be TRBD2 (6 bases). The CDR3 consists of 16 residues. Per the germline V gene, CDR1 is MGHRA and CDR2 is YSYEKL. Trimming stripped 0 bases from V and 4 bases from J, with 14 bases between.

The chain has TRBV28 and TRBJ2-7, with D unresolved. Trimming left V 3 bases short and J 4 bases short, with 7 bases between. In germline, CDR1 is MDHEN, CDR2 SYDVKM. CDR3 size: 12 residues. CDR3 sequence reads: CASSLTRYEQYF. The CDR3 bases are TGTGCCAGCAGTTTGACAAGGTACGAGCAGTACTTC.

The J gene is TRBJ1-5, the V gene TRBV15, with 8 bases identical to TRBD1. The CDR3 consists of 14 residues. Looked up from germline, CDR1 is LNHNV and CDR2 is YYDKDF (reference sequence). V shed 3 bases and J 7 bases; nucleotides not matched to a gene: 5. The DNA of the CDR3 is TGTGCCACCAGCAGGGGACAGGAAAACCAGCCCCAGCATTTT. It translates to CATSRGQENQPQHF.

The chain has TRBV9 and TRBJ1-3; 7 bases match TRBD1. V gave up 0 bases and J gave up 0 bases; unmatched junction bases: 6. CDR3 length: 17 residues. Germline V gene lookup returns CDR1 SGDLS and CDR2 YYNGEE. The CDR3 loop is CASSVGTGDHSGNTIYF. The CDR3 region has the DNA TGTGCCAGCAGCGTAGGCACAGGGGACCACTCTGGAAACACCATATATTTT. The complete variable domain, with remaining parts taken from reference TRBV9 and TRBJ1-3, reads DSGVTQTPKHLITATGQRVTLRCSPRSGDLSVYWYQQSLDQGLQFLIQYYNGEERAKGNILERFSAQQFPDLHSELNLSSLELGDSALYFCASSVGTGDHSGNTIYFGEGSWLTVV.

This chain connects TRBV13 to TRBJ1-4; no definite D call. V was pared by 4 bases and J by 4 bases, with 13 bases between. Germline CDR1 is PRHDT and CDR2 is FYEKMQ (reference sequence). The CDR3 extends over 15 amino acids. CDR3 amino acids: CASSSYEGGNEKLFF. The CDR3 coding sequence is TGTGCCAGCAGCTCCTACGAAGGAGGTAATGAAAAACTGTTTTTT.

V usage is TRBV5-1 and J usage is TRBJ2-7, with a possible D match to TRBD1 (6 bases). Germline CDR1 SGHRS, CDR2 YFSETQ. The CDR3 loop spans 14 amino acids. Between the trimmed V and J ends, which lost 7 bases and 3 bases, there was a span of 17 bases. This CDR3 is CASHTDAGVYEQYF. DNA of the CDR3: TGCGCCAGCCATACCGATGCAGGGGTCTACGAGCAGTACTTC.

This clone was counted a single time. The V gene is TRBV7-6, the J gene TRBJ2-7; 7 positions match TRBD1. The CDR3 consists of 14 residues. Trimming cost V 5 bases and J 2 bases; bases outside gene matches: 6. The germline V gene has CDR1 SGHVS and CDR2 FNYEAQ. In DNA, the CDR3 is TGTGCCAGCAGCGCCCGGGACAGTGCCTACGAGCAGTACTTC. This encodes CASSARDSAYEQYF.

The chain has TRBV6-2 or TRBV6-3 and TRBJ2-5, with TRBD2 matching over 12 bases. The length of the CDR3 is 17 residues. The germline V gene encodes CDR1 MNHEY and CDR2 SVGEGT. Losses at the gene ends were 6 bases for V and 5 bases for J; bases not matched to a gene: 13. CDR3 region: CASSTRPKTSGGETQYF. As DNA, the CDR3 is TGTGCCAGCAGCACTCGACCTAAGACTAGCGGGGGTGAGACCCAGTACTTC.